The clone carrying this T cell receptor beta chain has a handful of counts. Clones were sequenced by immunoSEQ multiplex PCR, and TCRdb holds only the in-frame ones, with some missing. The sample includes about 290,000 clones, around four fifths of them seen just once. These data belong to a study of blood T cell repertoires in COVID-19. Trimming took 3 bases from V and 3 from J; bases not matched to a gene: 5. Looked up from germline, CDR1 is KGHSH and CDR2 is LQKENI. The CDR3 is 15 residues long. The TCR comes from a woman aged 45-59 years with active or convalescent COVID-19. The sample taken for sequencing was peripheral blood. This sequence joins TRBV18 and TRBJ2-5, with 9 nucleotides matching TRBD1. The CDR3 region is CASSPPGTGKETQYF. CDR3 nucleotides: TGTGCCAGCTCACCCCCCGGGACAGGGAAAGAGACCCAGTACTTC. Filled out from reference TRBV18 and TRBJ2-5, the complete variable domain reads NAGVMQNPRHLVRRRGQEARLRCSPMKGHSHVYWYRQLPEEGLKFMVYLQKENIIDESGMPKERFSAEFPKEGPSILRIQQVVRGDSAAYFCASSPPGTGKETQYFGPGTRLLVL.